This T cell receptor beta chain was found in a study of shared clonotypes between healthy human individuals (dated by TCRdb to 2018 to 2020). Looking at the study overall: The cohort included a few men and a couple of women between 18 and 49 years of age. The study deeply sequenced blood TCR repertoires of five healthy adults to estimate repertoire size and the extent of clonotype sharing between individuals. Per donor, leukapheresis produced somewhere between about 0.8 and 9 billion PBMCs. Different laboratories and diverse techniques were used to prepare libraries and sequence TCR repertoires, to increase sequencing depth and limit assay-specific biases. Overall study results and their limits: Sampling was restricted to blood, and TCR repertoires in tissues likely differ from the TCR repertoires found in blood. Pairwise subsampling led to the expectation that sequencing depth would affect the degree of clonotype sharing among donors. The small number of donors limited the genetic and exposure-history diversity represented.

The donors were healthy, HIV-negative adults who had no recently reported acute infections or vaccinations. Only Caucasian adults living in Nashville, Tennessee, USA were represented among the donors. For unsorted samples, around 90 million PBMCs were counted, and genomic DNA was extracted using the QIAamp DNA Blood Mini kit. Blood was obtained by leukapheresis, after which PBMCs were separated by Ficoll-Histopaque density gradient centrifugation and cryopreserved in liquid nitrogen vapor phase. As concerns this clone: The antigen it recognizes is unknown. Base quality data are lacking; no much larger clone is found one base away.

Using the deep immunoSEQ assay, TCR CDR3 regions were amplified from genomic DNA by multiplex PCR. Extracted genomic DNA from each cell subset was distributed evenly across all wells of several immunoSEQ 96-well plates, and each plate was treated as a replicate. For unsorted PBMC, each replicate PCR was loaded with roughly 330 ng genomic DNA, equivalent to approximately 33,000 T cell genomes. Ten immunoSEQ deep assay plates were used to sequence the unsorted PBMC genomic DNA. The purified libraries were quantified using a Qubit 3.0 fluorometer, sized with a Bioanalyzer 2100, and then quantified again using the KAPA Library Quantification kit. A separate single-read 150-cycle Illumina NextSeq 550 flow cell was used to sequence each immunoSEQ 96-well plate. The study's own analysis went as follows. Because the immunoSEQ output held only junctional sequences and lacked quality scores, the filtering could not match the filtering applied to full-length reads. Sequences were annotated with PyIR, a Python wrapper for IgBLAST v1.9, using IMGT germline references to assign V/J genes and CDR3. Reads were removed for weak V/J assignments (E-value above 1e-6), missing CDR3, stop codons, out-of-frame junctions, or ambiguous translated residues. V3J clonotypes were defined as sequences sharing an identical inferred V gene, J gene, and CDR3 amino acid sequence. To compute the percentage overlap between repertoires, the number of shared unique clonotypes was divided by the size of the smaller repertoire. Three approaches were used to assess repertoire richness: RTK rarefaction, the Chao1 estimator, and Recon v2.1 estimates of unobserved clonotypes. The source is immuneACCESS, and TCRdb retained only in-frame sequences with V and J called. Part of the clones is not carried over; for the studies checked, unresolved V genes explain less than half of this, and the remainder is unexplained. V and J calls and clone size are copied from that table; D and trimming were computed from the DNA. The sample table lists about 490,000 clones, 60% to 80% of them with a count of one. The ten most abundant clones make up about 11% of the sample.

CDR1 SGHAT and CDR2 FQNNGV were looked up in the germline V gene. V is trimmed back by 5 bases and J by 4 bases, and the junction contains 6 bases that no gene match accounts for. The cysteine opens and the phenylalanine closes a CDR3 of 14 amino acids. The sequence is cut down to CDR3 DNA, 42 bases in frame from base 1. Source material: PBMCs. The chain links TRBV11-2 with TRBJ1-1; 8 middle bases align to TRBD1. This TCR was sampled from a woman aged 40 to 55 in good health. Some clones in this sample may be carry-over from other donors' samples. The CDR3: CASSPRGLGTEAFF. The base sequence is TGTGCCAGCAGCCCCAGGGGGCTAGGCACTGAAGCTTTCTTT.